The rows below give T cell receptor beta chains drawn from one sample of a study of T cell changes during pregnancy in multiple sclerosis. The protocol was immunoSEQ multiplex PCR, while the TCRdb copy is restricted to in-frame clones and leaves out a portion. Of approximately 79,000 clones listed, around 90% are singletons. The specimen comprised CD4+ T cells from peripheral blood mononuclear cells, sampled before pregnancy. The receptors shown here come from a female donor with multiple sclerosis, enrolled in a pregnancy study. CDR3s include the opening cysteine and the closing phenylalanine or tryptophan. A D gene is named only where the DNA matches it firmly. Clone size is stated in some rows and not others, as once, few, many or a class when expanded.

TRBJ1-2 . TRBV5-4 . 15 TGTGCCAGCAGCCAACGATCCGCAGGGTTGGATGGCTACACCTTC CASSQRSAGLDGYTF
TRBJ1-2 TRBD1 TRBV28 . 16 TGTGCCAGCAGACCGACCCCCGACAGGGATTTCTATGGCTACACCTTC CASRPTPDRDFYGYTF
TRBJ2-3 TRBD2 TRBV25-1 . 17 TGTGCCAGCAGTGAGGGAAGGACTAGCGGGAGAACAGATACGCAGTATTTT CASSEGRTSGRTDTQYF
TRBJ1-2 TRBD1 TRBV11-1 . 15 TGTGCCAGCAGCCCCCGGGACAGGGACTACTATGGCTACACCTTC CASSPRDRDYYGYTF
TRBJ1-3 . TRBV6-6 . 16 TGTGCCAGCAGTCCCCTATCATCAGGCAGTGGAAACACCATATATTTT CASSPLSSGSGNTIYF
TRBJ1-2 TRBD1 TRBV28 . 13 TGTGCCAGCAGTACGGGACAGGGGTTGCGCTACACCTTC CASSTGQGLRYTF
TRBJ2-7 . TRBV9 . 13 TGTGCCAGCAGCGTAGATTTGGGGAGCGAGCAGTACTTC CASSVDLGSEQYF
TRBJ2-1 TRBD2 TRBV2 . 18 TGTGCCAGCAGTGAAGCCCTTCTTCTAGCGGGGAGGTTTGATGAGCAGTTCTTC CASSEALLLAGRFDEQFF
TRBJ1-2 TRBD1 TRBV7-2 . 14 TGTGCCAGCAGCCCCCGGACAGGAAAATATGGCTACACCTTC CASSPRTGKYGYTF
TRBJ2-1 TRBD2 TRBV5-1 . 14 TGCGCCAGCAGGGCCGGGACTAGCGGTCAGGAGTGGTTCTTC CASRAGTSGQEWFF
TRBJ1-2 . TRBV2 . 11 TGTGCCAGCAGCCGGGGGAATGGCTACACCTTC CASSRGNGYTF
TRBJ2-3 . TRBV18 . 14 TGTGCCAGCTCACCACGTCGCGGCACAGATACGCAGTATTTT CASSPRRGTDTQYF
TRBJ1-2 . TRBV5-1 few 15 TGCGCCAGCAGCTTTGGAGGGAGCATCGACTATGGCTACACCTTC CASSFGGSIDYGYTF
TRBJ1-3 TRBD1 TRBV9 once 15 TGTGCCAGCAGCCGACAGGGGGCTCCTGGAAACACCATATATTTT CASSRQGAPGNTIYF
TRBJ2-5 TRBD1 TRBV6-5 . 14 TGTGCCAGCAGCAGACAGGGAAGCAGGGAGACCCAGTACTTC CASSRQGSRETQYF
TRBJ2-2 . TRBV9 . 14 TGTGCCAGCACTCCCACAGGGCACACCGGGGAGCTGTTTTTT CASTPTGHTGELFF
TRBJ2-1 . TRBV5-1 . 15 TGCGCCAGCAGCTTGCCCACCGGGGGCTACAATGAGCAGTTCTTC CASSLPTGGYNEQFF
TRBJ1-1 . TRBV7-8 . 14 TGTGCCAGCAGCTTTCTGGGGGGGAACACTGAAGCTTTCTTT CASSFLGGNTEAFF
TRBJ1-2 TRBD1 TRBV2 . 13 TGTGCCAGCAGAGACCGGACAGGGGTTGGCTACACCTTC CASRDRTGVGYTF
TRBJ2-7 . TRBV10-3 . 15 TGTGCCATCAGTGAGGGGGCGGGGAGTACCTACGAGCAGTACTTC CAISEGAGSTYEQYF
TRBJ2-3 . TRBV28 . 12 TGTGCCAGCAAAGCCTCGGGGGATACGCAGTATTTT CASKASGDTQYF
TRBJ2-7 TRBD2 TRBV5-1 . 16 TGCGCCAGCAGCTTGGTTTCCAGCGGGAGTCTGGGCGAGCAGTACTTC CASSLVSSGSLGEQYF
TRBJ1-1 . TRBV2 . 15 TGTGCCAGCAGTGAATTACTAGGTACTGGTACTGAAGCTTTCTTT CASSELLGTGTEAFF
TRBJ2-3 TRBD1 TRBV30 . 13 TGTGCCTGGAGTGTAGACAGGGTGGATACGCAGTATTTT CAWSVDRVDTQYF
TRBJ1-1 . TRBV30 . 11 TGTGCCTGGAGACAGGGCATTGAAGCTTTCTTT CAWRQGIEAFF
TRBJ2-3 TRBD1 TRBV19 . 14 TGTGCCAGTACCCCACAGGGGCGGTTTAATACGCAGTATTTT CASTPQGRFNTQYF
TRBJ1-1 . TRBV27 few 12 TGTGCCAGCAGTCGGGGGAACACTGAAGCTTTCTTT CASSRGNTEAFF
TRBJ1-1 . TRBV29-1 few 13 TGCAGCGTGGCCCAGGGAGGGAACACTGAAGCTTTCTTT CSVAQGGNTEAFF
TRBJ1-3 . TRBV19 . 16 TGTGCCAGTAGTATTCCCGGGGGGCGATCCGGAAACACCATATATTTT CASSIPGGRSGNTIYF
TRBJ2-3 . TRBV5-1 . 14 TGCGCCAGCAGCTTGGGAGCGGACACAGATACGCAGTATTTT CASSLGADTDTQYF
TRBJ2-3 TRBD2 TRBV28 . 17 TGTGCCAGCAGTTCGGGGGGACTAGCGGGAGGCACAGATACGCAGTATTTT CASSSGGLAGGTDTQYF
TRBJ1-1 TRBD1 TRBV30 . 16 TGTGCCTGGAGTCGCGGGACAGGGGGCAACATCGCTGAAGCTTTCTTT CAWSRGTGGNIAEAFF
TRBJ2-5 . TRBV7-2 once 14 TGTGCCAGCAGCTTAGTCGTCGACCAAGAGACCCAGTACTTC CASSLVVDQETQYF
TRBJ1-2 TRBD1 TRBV28 . 14 TGTGCCAGCTTAACAGGGGGACGCCAAAATGGCTACACCTTC CASLTGGRQNGYTF
TRBJ1-1 TRBD1 TRBV5-4 . 13 TGTGCCAGCAGCTTGGTAGGGGGCGAGGAAGCTTTCTTT CASSLVGGEEAFF
TRBJ1-2 . TRBV6-5 . 14 TGTGCCAGCAGTGCGCCAGGGGCGGTAATTGGCTACACCTTC CASSAPGAVIGYTF
TRBJ1-2 . TRBV5-4 . 13 TGTGCCAGCAGCTTGGGCGGTAACTATGGCTACACCTTC CASSLGGNYGYTF
TRBJ2-3 TRBD1 TRBV19 . 16 TGTGCCAGTAGTGCCGACAGGGGTCTCAGCACAGATACGCAGTATTTT CASSADRGLSTDTQYF
TRBJ2-7 TRBD2 TRBV27 . 14 TGTGCCAGTTCGCGGGAGGGGGCCTCCTACGAGCAGTACTTC CASSREGASYEQYF
TRBJ2-3 . TRBV29-1 . 13 TGCAGCGCTCAAACCACAAGCACAGATACGCAGTATTTT CSAQTTSTDTQYF
TRBJ1-1 TRBD1 TRBV13 . 21 TGTGCCAGCAGCTTAAGGGACTTGGTTCGGGACAGGGAGGGGAAGAACACTGAAGCTTTCTTT CASSLRDLVRDREGKNTEAFF
TRBJ2-1 TRBD2 TRBV10-3 . 15 TGTGCCATCAGTTTCTCACGCGGGGGGTACAATGAGCAGTTCTTC CAISFSRGGYNEQFF